Below are 5 T cell receptor beta chains sequenced from a single sample in a study of T cell responses to AZD1222 COVID-19 vaccine. Profiled with immunoSEQ multiplex PCR; TCRdb holds only in-frame clones, not every one. The sample consists of roughly 200,000 clones, 90% to 95% of them appearing once. The specimen comprised peripheral blood, sampled 28 days after the second dose of the MenACWY control vaccine. Every receptor here comes from an adult who received the MenACWY meningococcal vaccine as a control.

The chain carries TRBV3-1 (or the pseudogene TRBV3-2) and TRBJ1-5; D gene ambiguous. V lost 0 bases, J lost 2 bases, and 2 bases lay in between. CDR3 size: 13 residues. Germline values: CDR1 LGHDT, CDR2 YNNKEL (reference sequence). The CDR3 reads CASSQDGNQPQHF. The DNA for the CDR3 is TGTGCCAGCAGCCAAGATGGCAATCAGCCCCAGCATTTT.

The V and J genes are TRBV30 and TRBJ1-4; TRBD1 aligns across 7 bases. Germline V gives CDR1 GTSNPN, CDR2 SVGIG (reference sequence). V dropped 0 bases and J dropped 4; count of bases not matched to a gene: 5. This CDR3 comprises 15 residues. In nucleotides, the CDR3 is TGTGCCTGGAGTGTTAGGGACAGAGATAATGAAAAACTGTTTTTT. Protein: CAWSVRDRDNEKLFF.

The rearrangement uses TRBV2 and TRBJ1-1; D unclear. The germline CDR1 and CDR2 sequences are SNHLY and FYNNEI. There are 11 residues in the CDR3. V was cut by 6 bases and J by 6 bases, with 8 bases left in between. The CDR3, as DNA: TGTGCCAGCAGGAAGACTTCTGAAGCTTTCTTT. This encodes CASRKTSEAFF.

The chain recombines TRBV13 with TRBJ1-2; D gene ambiguous. V was shortened by 1 base and J by 8 bases, with 17 bases between the two germline ends. Germline loops: CDR1 PRHDT, CDR2 FYEKMQ (reference sequence). This CDR3 has 15 amino acids. The DNA for the CDR3 is TGTGCCAGCAGCTTAGTTAACAGCCCTGCCGGGGGCTACACCTTC. Residues: CASSLVNSPAGGYTF.

The V gene is TRBV10-3, the J gene TRBJ2-7, with a weak D call TRBD1 (5 bases). CDR3 length: 14 residues. V was trimmed by 6 bases and J by 0 bases, leaving 12 bases between them. The germline CDR1 and CDR2 sequences are ENHRY and SYGVKD. CDR3 in amino acids: CAIRRGPPSYEQYF. Here the CDR3 DNA reads TGTGCCATCAGAAGGGGCCCACCCTCCTACGAGCAGTACTTC.